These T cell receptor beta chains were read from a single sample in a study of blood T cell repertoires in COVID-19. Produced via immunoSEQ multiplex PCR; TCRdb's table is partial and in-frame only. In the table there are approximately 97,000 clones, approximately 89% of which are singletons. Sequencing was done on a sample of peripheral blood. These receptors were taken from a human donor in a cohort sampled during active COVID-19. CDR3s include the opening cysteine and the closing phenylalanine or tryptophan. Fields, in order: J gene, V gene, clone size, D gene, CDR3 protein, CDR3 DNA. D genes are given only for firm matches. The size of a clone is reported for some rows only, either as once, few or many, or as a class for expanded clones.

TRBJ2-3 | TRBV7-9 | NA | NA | CASSLQGWTQYF | TGTGCCAGCAGCCTACAGGGCTGGACGCAGTATTTT
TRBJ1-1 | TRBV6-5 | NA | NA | CASSYSKPSGGYEAFF | TGTGCCAGCAGTTACTCGAAACCATCCGGGGGTTACGAAGCTTTCTTT
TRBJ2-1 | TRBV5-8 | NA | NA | CASSSPPGSHNEQFF | TGTGCCAGCAGCTCCCCCCCAGGTTCTCACAATGAGCAGTTCTTC
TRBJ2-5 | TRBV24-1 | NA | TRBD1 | CATSDLRTGIKTQYF | TGTGCCACCAGTGATCTACGGACAGGGATAAAGACCCAGTACTTC
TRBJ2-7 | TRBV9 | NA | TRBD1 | CASSGPRDRDYEQYF | TGTGCCAGCAGCGGACCCCGGGACAGAGACTACGAGCAGTACTTC
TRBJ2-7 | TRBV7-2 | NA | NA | CASSLGRIYEQYF | TGTGCCAGCAGCTTGGGCAGAATTTACGAGCAGTACTTC
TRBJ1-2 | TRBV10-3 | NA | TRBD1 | CAISALSGTGHGYTF | TGTGCCATCAGTGCCTTATCCGGGACAGGCCATGGCTACACCTTC
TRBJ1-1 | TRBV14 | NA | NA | CASSQLPGRVYTEAFF | TGTGCCAGCAGCCAACTTCCTGGTCGGGTTTACACTGAAGCTTTCTTT
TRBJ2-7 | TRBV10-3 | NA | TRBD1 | CAISELGGQVEQYF | TGTGCCATCAGTGAGTTAGGGGGCCAGGTCGAGCAGTACTTC
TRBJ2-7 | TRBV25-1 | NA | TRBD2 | CASSDFGTIFEQYF | TGTGCCAGCAGTGATTTCGGGACTATCTTCGAGCAGTACTTC
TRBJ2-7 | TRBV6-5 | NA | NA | CASSYSSNYEQYF | TGTGCCAGCAGTTACTCGTCCAACTACGAGCAGTACTTC
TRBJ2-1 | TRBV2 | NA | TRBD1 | CASRDRAYNEQFF | TGTGCCAGCCGGGACAGGGCTTACAATGAGCAGTTCTTC
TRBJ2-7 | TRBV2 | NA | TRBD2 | CASRPGLAGDEQYF | TGTGCCAGCAGACCGGGACTAGCGGGAGACGAGCAGTACTTC
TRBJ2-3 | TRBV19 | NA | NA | CASSPHQRGTDTQYF | TGTGCCAGTAGCCCTCATCAGCGGGGCACAGATACGCAGTATTTT
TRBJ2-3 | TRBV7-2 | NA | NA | CASSLSGWTDTQYF | TGTGCCAGCAGCTTATCGGGATGGACAGATACGCAGTATTTT
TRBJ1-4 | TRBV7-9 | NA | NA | CASSLFSGDTVNEKLFF | TGTGCCAGCAGCTTATTTTCTGGGGACACAGTTAATGAAAAACTGTTTTTT
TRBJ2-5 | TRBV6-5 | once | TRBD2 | CASSSPSGMSETQYF | TGTGCCAGCAGTTCCCCTAGCGGCATGTCAGAGACCCAGTACTTC
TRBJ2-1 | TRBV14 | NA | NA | CASSPGGLYNEQFF | TGTGCCAGCAGCCCGGGCGGACTCTACAATGAGCAGTTCTTC
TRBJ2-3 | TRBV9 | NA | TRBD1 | CASSRIRDRGSDTQYF | TGTGCCAGCAGTAGGATCCGGGACAGGGGGTCAGATACGCAGTATTTT
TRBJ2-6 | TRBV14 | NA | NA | CASSQASGALSGANVLTF | TGTGCCAGCAGCCAAGCGTCGGGAGCCCTATCTGGGGCCAACGTCCTGACTTTC
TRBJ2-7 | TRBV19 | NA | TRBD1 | CASSRDRNYEQYF | TGTGCCAGTAGCAGGGACAGGAACTACGAGCAGTACTTC
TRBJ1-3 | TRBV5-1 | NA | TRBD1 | CASSLTGVSGNTIYF | TGCGCCAGCAGCCTGACAGGGGTCTCTGGAAACACCATATATTTT
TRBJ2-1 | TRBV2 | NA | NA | CASSAYYNEQFF | TGTGCCAGCAGTGCCTACTACAATGAGCAGTTCTTC
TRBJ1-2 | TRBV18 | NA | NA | CASSPSGDYGYTF | TGTGCCAGCTCACCTTCTGGAGACTATGGCTACACCTTC
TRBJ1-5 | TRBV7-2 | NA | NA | CASSLAGTGNQPQHF | TGTGCCAGCAGCTTAGCAGGCACAGGTAATCAGCCCCAGCATTTT
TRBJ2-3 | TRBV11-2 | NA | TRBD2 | CASIHSGYTQYF | TGTGCCAGCATCCATAGCGGGTATACGCAGTATTTT
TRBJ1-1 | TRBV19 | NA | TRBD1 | CASSMALDRGMNTEAFF | TGTGCCAGTAGTATGGCGTTGGACAGGGGCATGAACACTGAAGCTTTCTTT
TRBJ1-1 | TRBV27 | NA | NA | CASSPGPGRNTEAFF | TGTGCCAGCAGTCCAGGACCGGGGAGGAACACTGAAGCTTTCTTT
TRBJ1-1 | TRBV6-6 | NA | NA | CASSYSELANEAFF | TGTGCCAGCAGTTACTCGGAGTTGGCGAATGAAGCTTTCTTT
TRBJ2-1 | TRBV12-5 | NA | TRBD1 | CASGQGDSLHNEQFF | TGTGCTAGTGGCCAGGGGGACAGTCTGCACAATGAGCAGTTCTTC
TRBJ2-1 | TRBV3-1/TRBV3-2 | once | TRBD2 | CASSQPLAGYYNEQFF | TGTGCCAGCAGCCAACCGCTAGCGGGATACTACAATGAGCAGTTCTTC
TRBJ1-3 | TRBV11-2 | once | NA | CASSPRGFSGNTIYF | TGTGCCAGCTCCCCCAGGGGATTCTCTGGAAACACCATATATTTT
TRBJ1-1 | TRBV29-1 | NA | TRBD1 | CSVDRGGQNTEAFF | TGCAGCGTTGACCGAGGGGGCCAAAACACTGAAGCTTTCTTT
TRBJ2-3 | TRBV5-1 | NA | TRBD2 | CASSSSSGRTDTQYF | TGCGCCAGCAGCTCTTCAAGCGGGAGAACAGATACGCAGTATTTT
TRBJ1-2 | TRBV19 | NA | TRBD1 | CASTTTGGNGYTF | TGTGCCAGTACCACGACAGGGGGGAATGGCTACACCTTC
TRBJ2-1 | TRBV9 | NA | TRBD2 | CASSVVLAGHNEQFF | TGTGCCAGCAGCGTAGTACTAGCGGGACACAATGAGCAGTTCTTC
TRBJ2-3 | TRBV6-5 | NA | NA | CASSRSTDTQYF | TGTGCCAGCAGTCGTAGCACAGATACGCAGTATTTT
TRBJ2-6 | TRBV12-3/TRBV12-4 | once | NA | CATRYSGANVLTF | TGTGCCACCAGATACTCTGGGGCCAACGTCCTGACTTTC
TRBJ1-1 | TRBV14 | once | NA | CASSHRSLNTEAFF | TGTGCCAGCAGCCACCGGAGCCTGAACACTGAAGCTTTCTTT
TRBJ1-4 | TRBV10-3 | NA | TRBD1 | CAIGSQGIGEKLFF | TGTGCCATCGGGTCACAGGGGATAGGAGAAAAACTGTTTTTT
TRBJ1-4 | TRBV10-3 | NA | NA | CAISESGSLSEKLFF | TGTGCCATCAGTGAATCGGGGAGTCTTAGTGAAAAACTGTTTTTT
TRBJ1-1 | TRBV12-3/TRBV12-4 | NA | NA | CASRRKEGTEAFF | TGTGCCAGCCGTCGAAAAGAGGGCACTGAAGCTTTCTTT
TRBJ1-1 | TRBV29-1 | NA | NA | CSVGGRDTEAFF | TGCAGCGTTGGGGGCAGGGACACTGAAGCTTTCTTT
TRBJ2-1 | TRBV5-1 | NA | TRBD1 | CASSVRDRGLLGEQFF | TGCGCCAGCAGCGTCCGGGACAGGGGGCTGTTGGGTGAGCAGTTCTTC
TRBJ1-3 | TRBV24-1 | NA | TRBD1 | CATSDNRGSGNTIYF | TGTGCCACCAGTGATAACAGGGGCTCTGGAAACACCATATATTTT
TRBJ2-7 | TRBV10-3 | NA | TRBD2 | CAISVAGGYGEQYF | TGTGCCATCAGTGTAGCGGGAGGTTACGGCGAGCAGTACTTC
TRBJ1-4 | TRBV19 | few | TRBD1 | CASRPWDRGDEKLFF | TGTGCCAGTAGGCCGTGGGACAGGGGAGACGAAAAACTGTTTTTT
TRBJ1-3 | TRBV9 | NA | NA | CASSSQSFSGNTIYF | TGTGCCAGCAGCTCACAGAGCTTCTCTGGAAACACCATATATTTT
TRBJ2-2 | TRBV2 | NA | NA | CASSEAVPGGGTGELFF | TGTGCCAGCAGTGAAGCGGTTCCAGGGGGAGGCACCGGGGAGCTGTTTTTT
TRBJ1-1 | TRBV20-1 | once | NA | CSASRALNTEAFF | TGCAGTGCTAGTAGAGCCCTCAACACTGAAGCTTTCTTT
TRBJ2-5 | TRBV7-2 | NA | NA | CASRKGMGETQYF | TGTGCCAGCAGAAAGGGGATGGGAGAGACCCAGTACTTC
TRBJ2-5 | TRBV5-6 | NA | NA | CASSPTRAVETQYF | TGTGCCAGCAGTCCGACTCGAGCAGTAGAGACCCAGTACTTC
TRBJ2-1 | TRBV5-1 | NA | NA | CASSLNGDLVNEQFF | TGCGCCAGCAGCTTGAACGGGGATCTGGTGAATGAGCAGTTCTTC
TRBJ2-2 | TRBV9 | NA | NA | CASSVTGRGTGELFF | TGTGCCAGCAGCGTTACGGGCCGGGGCACCGGGGAGCTGTTTTTT
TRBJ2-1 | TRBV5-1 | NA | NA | CASSSDPRQVYNEQFF | TGCGCCAGCAGCTCCGACCCAAGACAGGTATACAATGAGCAGTTCTTC
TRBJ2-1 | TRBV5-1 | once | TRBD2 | CASSSLAGLSSEQFF | TGCGCCAGCAGTAGTCTAGCGGGGCTCAGTAGTGAGCAGTTCTTC
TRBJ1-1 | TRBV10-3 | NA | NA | CAISAQGTEAFF | TGTGCCATCAGTGCTCAGGGCACTGAAGCTTTCTTT
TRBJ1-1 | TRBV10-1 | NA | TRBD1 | CASSGQGKNTEAFF | TGCGCCAGTTCGGGACAGGGGAAGAACACTGAAGCTTTCTTT
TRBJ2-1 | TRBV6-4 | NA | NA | CASRNPGGDEQFF | TGTGCCAGCAGAAACCCGGGGGGCGATGAGCAGTTCTTC
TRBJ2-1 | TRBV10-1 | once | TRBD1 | CASSLVQGAYNEQFF | TGCGCCAGCAGCCTGGTACAGGGGGCCTACAATGAGCAGTTCTTC